The text below deals with one T cell receptor beta chain. Its antigen is unidentified. The sample originates from a study of OX40 agonist ivuxolimab in advanced cancers. The wider study: Ivuxolimab, an agonistic anti-OX40 (CD134) antibody, was given to patients. People in dose escalation had one of these cancers: hepatocellular carcinoma, melanoma, renal cell or head and neck cancer. Study outcomes and limitations: Normalized expansion of T-cell clones was also low for some nonresponders. There was clonal expansion of CD4+ and CD8+ blood T cells by week 6 at 0.1 to 3.0 mg/kg.

Germline CDR1 and CDR2: GTSNPN and SVGIG (reference sequence). V was cut by 8 bases and J by 3 bases, with 16 bases left in between. The CDR3 is 13 amino acids. Clones were sequenced by immunoSEQ multiplex PCR, and TCRdb holds only the in-frame ones, with some missing. The repertoire includes roughly 50,000 clones, roughly nine tenths of them detected once, and roughly 10% sits in the top ten. The chain links TRBV30 to TRBJ2-5; a weak D match, TRBD1 (5 bases). Source: CD4+ or CD8+ T cells sorted from blood, taken in a trial of the OX40 agonist ivuxolimab. This clonotype originated in an adult with an advanced solid tumor such as melanoma, head and neck, liver or kidney cancer. The CDR3 sequence: CAGERQSEETQYF. CDR3 coding DNA: TGTGCCGGGGAAAGACAGTCCGAAGAGACCCAGTACTTC. The whole variable domain, remainder taken from reference TRBV30 and TRBJ2-5, is SQTIHQWPATLVQPVGSPLSLECTVEGTSNPNLYWYRQAAGRGLQLLFYSVGIGQISSEVPQNLSASRPQDRQFILSSKKLLLSDSGFYLCAGERQSEETQYFGPGTRLLVL.